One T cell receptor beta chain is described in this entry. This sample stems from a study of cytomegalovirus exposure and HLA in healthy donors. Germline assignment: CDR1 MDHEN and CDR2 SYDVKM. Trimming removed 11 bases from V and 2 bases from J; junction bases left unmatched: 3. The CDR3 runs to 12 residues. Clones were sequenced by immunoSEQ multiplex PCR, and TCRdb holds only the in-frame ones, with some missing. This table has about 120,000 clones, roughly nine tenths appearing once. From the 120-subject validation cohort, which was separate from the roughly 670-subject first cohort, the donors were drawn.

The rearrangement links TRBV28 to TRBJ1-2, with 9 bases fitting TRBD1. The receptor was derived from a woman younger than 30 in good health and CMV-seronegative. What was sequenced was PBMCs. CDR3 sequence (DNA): TGTGCCGGGGGGACAGGGAACTATGGCTACACCTTC. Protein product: CAGGTGNYGYTF.